This T cell receptor (beta chain) comes out of a study of T cells in Graves' hyperthyroidism and ophthalmopathy. There are 12 residues in the CDR3. Germline V gene lookup returns CDR1 SQVTM and CDR2 ANQGSEA. With 7 bases removed from V and 5 bases from J, the gap between germline ends came to 11 bases. Study-wide results and limits: Model predictions of ophthalmopathy came a median approximately 6.2 months before onset.

This clonotype was counted at least ten times. The antigen is not known. RNA transcripts served as the template for amplifying TCR beta CDR3 regions. HTBI primers were employed in a first-round RT-PCR of the TCR CDR3. Using its own MiXCR run on the multiplex PCR reads, TCRdb lists one record per CDR3 protein. The sample yields around 350,000 distinct CDR3 sequences, 19% seen once. Over 18 months, lack of ophthalmopathy progression marked Graves' hyperthyroidism as stable. The sequence was collected from a woman between 18 and 29 years old with Graves' hyperthyroidism. The chain links TRBV29-1 to TRBJ2-2; weak D call: TRBD2 (6 bases). The sample comprised blood. The CDR3 coding sequence is TGCAGCGCGGGGGAGAGGACCGGGGAGCTGTTTTTT. Its translation: CSAGERTGELFF.